The 18 T cell receptor beta chains presented below share a single source sample, sequenced in a study of cytomegalovirus exposure and HLA in healthy donors. TCRdb's table, derived via immunoSEQ multiplex PCR, lists solely in-frame clones and lacks some. Of 200,000 to 300,000 clones listed, approximately 87% are singletons. Sequenced: PBMCs. These receptor sequences come from a man between 18 and 35 years old in good health and CMV-seronegative.

The genes are TRBV4-2 and TRBJ2-2, with 8 bases fitting TRBD2. The CDR3 has 17 amino acids. The ends lost 4 bases at V and 4 bases at J; junction bases unmatched: 11. Per the germline V gene, CDR1 is LGHNA and CDR2 is YNFKEQ. The CDR3 coding sequence is TGTGCCAGCAGCCTGCCCAGCGGGAGCTCGCGCACCGGGGAGCTGTTTTTT. It is translated as CASSLPSGSSRTGELFF.

The V gene is TRBV4-1, the J gene TRBJ2-1; D unresolved. From germline, CDR1 is MGHRA and CDR2 YSYEKL. CDR3 length: 16 amino acids. Trimming cost V 1 base and J 2 bases, with 12 bases left between them. In nucleotides, the CDR3 is TGCGCCAGCAGCCAAGGCACTTCTCTGGCCTACAATGAGCAGTTCTTC. Translated, it gives CASSQGTSLAYNEQFF.

V gene TRBV28 combines with J gene TRBJ2-1; D is perhaps TRBD2 (5 bases). V lost 1 base, J lost 10 bases, and 8 bases lay in between. From germline, CDR1 is MDHEN and CDR2 SYDVKM. The CDR3 extends over 12 amino acids. For the CDR3, the DNA is TGTGCCAGCAGTTTATTGCGGGCCGAGCAGTTCTTC. Translation gives CASSLLRAEQFF.

The chain employs TRBV28 and TRBJ1-2, with 10 positions matching TRBD1. The CDR3 totals 16 residues. Germline CDR1 MDHEN, CDR2 SYDVKM. V shed 1 base, J shed 3 bases, and the junction held 5 bases outside the gene matches. The CDR3 here is CASSLFLGTGDYGYTF. In nucleotides, the CDR3 is TGTGCCAGCAGTTTATTCCTTGGGACAGGGGACTATGGCTACACCTTC.

Details on this clone: Within the sample, other DNA sequences also encode this same CDR3. This chain links TRBV4-3 with TRBJ2-7, with a weak D call TRBD2 (5 bases). Germline lookup yields CDR1 LGHNA and CDR2 YSLEER. V dropped 0 bases and J dropped 4 bases, with 7 bases sitting between them. The CDR3 runs to 13 residues. CDR3 sequence reads: CASSQDSGYEQYF. CDR3 in DNA: TGCGCCAGCAGCCAAGATTCGGGGTACGAGCAGTACTTC.

The chain links TRBV1 to TRBJ2-1; the D segment call TRBD2 is taken from the table without a DNA check. TRBV1 is a known pseudogene. The CDR3 runs to 14 residues. The DNA of the CDR3 is TGCACCAGCAGCCGACCTAGCCTCAACAATGAGCAGTTCTTC. Translation: CTSSRPSLNNEQFF.

This rearrangement joins TRBV7-9 to TRBJ2-7; 13 positions match TRBD2. The CDR3 spans 15 residues. CDR1 SEHNR and CDR2 FQNEAQ come from the germline V gene (reference sequence). Trimming cost V 5 bases and J 2 bases; bases outside gene matches: 3. CDR3 nucleotides: TGTGCCAGCAGCGATGGACTAGCGGGAGCCTACGAGCAGTACTTC. Its protein is CASSDGLAGAYEQYF.

This clone appeared a single time. The chain uses TRBV6-5 and TRBJ2-6; no reliable D call. V was cut by 3 bases and J by 4 bases, with 4 bases left in between. This CDR3 has 13 amino acids. Looked up from germline, CDR1 is MNHEY and CDR2 is SVGAGI. The CDR3 DNA reads as TGTGCCAGCAGTTATAGCGGGGCCAACGTCCTGACTTTC. It yields the protein CASSYSGANVLTF.

This sequence joins TRBV2 and TRBJ2-1; 9 nucleotides line up with TRBD2. The CDR3 is 15 amino acids. Trimming removed 5 bases from V and 0 bases from J; junction bases left unmatched: 2. Germline loops: CDR1 SNHLY, CDR2 FYNNEI. The CDR3 is CASSLSGGSYNEQFF. CDR3 sequence (DNA): TGTGCCAGCAGTCTTAGCGGGGGCTCCTACAATGAGCAGTTCTTC.

The chain carries TRBV27 and TRBJ2-3; TRBD2 aligns across 7 bases. Germline assignment: CDR1 MNHEY and CDR2 SMNVEV (reference sequence). CDR3 length equals 14 residues. Unmatched junction bases numbered 2, after V lost 3 bases and J lost 2 bases. The CDR3 is CASSFGLDTDTQYF. DNA of the CDR3: TGTGCCAGCAGTTTCGGACTAGACACAGATACGCAGTATTTT.

The chain couples TRBV28 to TRBJ2-5, with D perhaps matching TRBD1 (6 bases). Germline loops: CDR1 MDHEN, CDR2 SYDVKM. V lost 4 bases, J lost 1 base, and 10 bases lay in between. The CDR3 extends over 14 amino acids. In DNA, the CDR3 is TGTGCCAGCAGTTGGGAACAGGGCCAAGAGACCCAGTACTTC. Translation: CASSWEQGQETQYF.

The V gene is TRBV5-1, the J gene TRBJ2-3; 10 positions agree with TRBD2. J gave up 2 bases and V 4 bases, and 7 bases lay outside the gene matches. Germline V gives CDR1 SGHRS, CDR2 YFSETQ. This CDR3 spans 16 amino acids. The CDR3 loop reads CASSRLAGVNTDTQYF. The CDR3 nucleotides are TGCGCCAGCAGCCGCCTAGCGGGAGTGAACACAGATACGCAGTATTTT.

The chain recombines TRBV6-1 with TRBJ1-4, with TRBD1 matching over 9 bases. The CDR3 consists of 16 residues. V shed 0 bases, J shed 10 bases, and the junction held 9 bases outside the gene matches. Germline-derived CDR1 and CDR2 are MNHNS and SASEGT. The CDR3 here is CASSEAMGQGTPKLFF. In DNA form, the CDR3 reads TGTGCCAGCAGTGAAGCGATGGGACAGGGTACCCCAAAACTGTTTTTT.

V gene TRBV29-1 combines with J gene TRBJ2-7; no clear D gene. The V end was cut by 4 bases, the J end by 6 bases, with 7 bases between. The germline V gene encodes CDR1 SQVTM and CDR2 ANQGSEA. This CDR3 contains 10 residues. The CDR3 here is CSVGTSEQYF. CDR3 sequence (DNA): TGCAGCGTTGGAACTTCCGAGCAGTACTTC.

This sequence joins TRBV19 and TRBJ2-2; TRBD1 might be the D (6 bases). Germline V gene sequence: CDR1 LNHDA, CDR2 SQIVND (reference sequence). Deletions cut 5 bases from V and 4 bases from J, with 23 bases between. The CDR3 is 18 amino acids. CDR3 sequence: CASSPGRTDTGPTGELFF. The CDR3 DNA is TGTGCCAGTAGTCCTGGGCGGACGGATACAGGGCCCACCGGGGAGCTGTTTTTT. The full variable domain, with the rest looked up from reference TRBV19 and TRBJ2-2, is DGGITQSPKYLFRKEGQNVTLSCEQNLNHDAMYWYRQDPGQGLRLIYYSQIVNDFQKGDIAEGYSVSREKKESFPLTVTSAQKNPTAFYLCASSPGRTDTGPTGELFFGEGSRLTVL.

This chain links TRBV10-2 with TRBJ1-1; weak D call: TRBD1 (5 bases). V lost 2 bases to trimming and J lost 6 bases, with 16 bases between them. The germline V gene has CDR1 WSHSY and CDR2 SAAADI. CDR3 length: 15 residues. CDR3: CASSEPIGGLAEAFF. In DNA form, the CDR3 reads TGCGCCAGCAGTGAGCCCATCGGGGGATTAGCTGAAGCTTTCTTT.

The chain uses TRBV7-8 and TRBJ1-2; D remains unclear. The CDR3 has 13 amino acids. Trimming removed 5 bases at V and 6 bases at J, with 13 bases between. Germline V gives CDR1 SGHVS, CDR2 FQNEAQ. The chain's CDR3 is CASSKTEIDGYTF. The CDR3 DNA sequence: TGTGCCAGCAGCAAAACCGAGATAGATGGCTACACCTTC. Combining the CDR3 with reference TRBV7-8 and TRBJ1-2 gives the whole variable domain GAGVSQSPRYKVAKRGQDVALRCDPISGHVSLFWYQQALGQGPEFLTYFQNEAQLDKSGLPSDRFFAERPEGSVSTLKIQRTQQEDSAVYLCASSKTEIDGYTFGSGTRLTVV.

The chain carries TRBV30 and TRBJ1-1, with a tentative D call TRBD1 (6 bases). Germline CDR1 and CDR2: GTSNPN and SVGIG (reference sequence). CDR3 length: 13 amino acids. V gave up 3 bases and J gave up 4 bases, with 12 bases separating them. The CDR3 loop reads CAWSETGSTEAFF. Here the CDR3 DNA reads TGTGCCTGGAGCGAAACAGGGAGCACTGAAGCTTTCTTT.